This T cell receptor (beta chain) is from a study of cytomegalovirus exposure and HLA in healthy donors. Study outcomes and limitations: When the data were analyzed later, several of the most significant clusters appeared to be linked to common viral pathogens. One cluster of highly shared sequence variants probably arose as a sequencing artifact.

To note about this clone: Its antigen is not known.

Germline V lookup: CDR1 SGHVS, CDR2 FQNEAQ. With 3 bases clipped from V and 8 bases from J, the junction kept 3 bases outside the gene matches. The CDR3 is 13 amino acids. The PCR ran on 60 Vbeta and 13 Jbeta primers. Some clones are missing from TCRdb's copy, which holds only in-frame ones; the method was immunoSEQ multiplex PCR. The sample has under 200,000 clones, around three quarters seen once. The source material was PBMCs. The chain carries TRBV7-8 and TRBJ2-1; 8 bases are shared with TRBD2. The receptor comes from a man in his forties or fifties in good health and CMV-seronegative. The CDR3 DNA follows: TGTGCCAGCAGCTTCCGGGGGGGCCATGAGCAGTTCTTC. Residues: CASSFRGGHEQFF.